This T cell receptor beta chain derives from a study of T cell changes during pregnancy in multiple sclerosis. This clone is a singleton in its sample. The CDR3 loop spans 17 amino acids. Per germline, CDR1 MNHEY and CDR2 SMNVEV (reference sequence). V was pared by 1 base and J by 0 bases, with 5 bases of the junction left unmatched. Using immunoSEQ multiplex PCR, the repertoire was profiled, and TCRdb retains in-frame clones only, with some absent. Of some 64,000 clones in the sample, over 80% are singletons; the top ten hold roughly 0.9%. The source material was peripheral blood, sampled in the first trimester of pregnancy. V gene TRBV27 combines with J gene TRBJ2-4, with 8 bases that match TRBD1. The clonotype was recovered from a female donor in good health, enrolled as a control in a pregnancy study. The CDR3 loop reads CASSLFRGLKAKNIQYF. The CDR3 region has the DNA TGTGCCAGCAGTTTATTCAGGGGGCTAAAAGCCAAAAACATTCAGTACTTC.